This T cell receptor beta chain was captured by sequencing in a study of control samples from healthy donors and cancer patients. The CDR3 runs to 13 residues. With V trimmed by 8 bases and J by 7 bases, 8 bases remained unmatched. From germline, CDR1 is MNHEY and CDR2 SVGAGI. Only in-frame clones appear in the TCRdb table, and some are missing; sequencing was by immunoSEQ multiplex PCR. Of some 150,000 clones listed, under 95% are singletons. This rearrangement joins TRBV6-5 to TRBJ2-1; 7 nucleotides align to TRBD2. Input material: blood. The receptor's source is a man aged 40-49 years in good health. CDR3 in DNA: TGTGCCAGCGGGACTACCGTGGGGAATGAGCAGTTCTTC. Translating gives CASGTTVGNEQFF.